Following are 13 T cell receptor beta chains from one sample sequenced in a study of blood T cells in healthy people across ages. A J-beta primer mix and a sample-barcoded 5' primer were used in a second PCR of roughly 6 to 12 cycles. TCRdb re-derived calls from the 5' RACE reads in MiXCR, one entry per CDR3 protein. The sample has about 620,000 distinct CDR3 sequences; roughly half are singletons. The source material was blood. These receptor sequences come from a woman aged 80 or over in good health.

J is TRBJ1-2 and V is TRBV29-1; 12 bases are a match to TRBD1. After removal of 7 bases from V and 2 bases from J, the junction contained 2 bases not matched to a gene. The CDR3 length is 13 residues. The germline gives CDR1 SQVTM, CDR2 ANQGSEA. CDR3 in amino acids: CSGGTGGNYGYTF. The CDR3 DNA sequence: TGCAGCGGAGGGACAGGGGGCAACTATGGCTACACCTTC.

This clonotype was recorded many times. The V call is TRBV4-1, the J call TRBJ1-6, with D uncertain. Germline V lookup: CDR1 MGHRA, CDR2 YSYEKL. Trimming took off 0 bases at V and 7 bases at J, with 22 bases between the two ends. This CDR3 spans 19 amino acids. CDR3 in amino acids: CASSQDPLGLVERNSPLHF. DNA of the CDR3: TGCGCCAGCAGCCAAGATCCCCTCGGGTTGGTTGAAAGAAATTCACCCCTCCACTTT.

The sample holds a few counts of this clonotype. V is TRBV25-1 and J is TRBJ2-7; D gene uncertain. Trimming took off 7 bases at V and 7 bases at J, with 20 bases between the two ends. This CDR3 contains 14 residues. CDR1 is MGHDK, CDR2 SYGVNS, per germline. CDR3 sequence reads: CASTPKGWGNEQYF. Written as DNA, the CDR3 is TGTGCCAGCACTCCAAAAGGGTGGGGAAATGAGCAGTACTTC.

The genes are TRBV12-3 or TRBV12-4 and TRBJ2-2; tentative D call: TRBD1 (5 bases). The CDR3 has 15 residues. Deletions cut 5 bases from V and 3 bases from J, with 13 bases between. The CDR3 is CASSKQVGYTGELFF. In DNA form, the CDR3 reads TGTGCCAGCAGTAAACAGGTTGGGTACACCGGGGAGCTGTTTTTT.

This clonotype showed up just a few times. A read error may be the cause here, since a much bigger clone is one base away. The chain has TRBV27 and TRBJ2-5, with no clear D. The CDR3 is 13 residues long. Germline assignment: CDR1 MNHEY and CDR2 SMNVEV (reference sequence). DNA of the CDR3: TGTGCCAGCAGTGTATCGTGGAAGGAGACCCAGTACTTC. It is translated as CASSVSWKETQYF.

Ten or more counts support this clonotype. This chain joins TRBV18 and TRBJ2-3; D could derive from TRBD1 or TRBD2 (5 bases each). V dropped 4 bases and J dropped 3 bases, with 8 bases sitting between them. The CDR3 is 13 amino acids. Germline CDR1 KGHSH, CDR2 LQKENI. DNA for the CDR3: TGTGCCAGCTCACGGGGGACGACAGATACGCAGTATTTT. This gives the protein CASSRGTTDTQYF.

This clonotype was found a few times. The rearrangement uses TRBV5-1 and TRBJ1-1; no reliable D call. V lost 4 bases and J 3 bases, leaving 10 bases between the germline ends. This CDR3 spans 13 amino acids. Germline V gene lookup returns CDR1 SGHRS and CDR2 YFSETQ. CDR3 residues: CASSTVDYTEAFF. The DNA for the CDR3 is TGCGCCAGCAGCACAGTGGATTACACTGAAGCTTTCTTT.

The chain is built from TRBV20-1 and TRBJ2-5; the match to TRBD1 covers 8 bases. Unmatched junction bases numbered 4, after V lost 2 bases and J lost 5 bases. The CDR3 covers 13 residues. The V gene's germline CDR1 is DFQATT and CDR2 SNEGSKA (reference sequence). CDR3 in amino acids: CSARQGAWETQYF. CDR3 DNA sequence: TGCAGTGCTAGACAGGGGGCCTGGGAGACCCAGTACTTC.

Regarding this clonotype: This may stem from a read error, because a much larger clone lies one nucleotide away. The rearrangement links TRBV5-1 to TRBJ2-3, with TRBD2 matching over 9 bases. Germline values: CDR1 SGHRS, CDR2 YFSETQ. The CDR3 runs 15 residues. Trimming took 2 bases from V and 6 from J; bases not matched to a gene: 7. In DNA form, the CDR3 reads TGCGCCAGCAGCTTCGGACGAGCGGGAGGTGATACGCAGTATTTT. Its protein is CASSFGRAGGDTQYF.

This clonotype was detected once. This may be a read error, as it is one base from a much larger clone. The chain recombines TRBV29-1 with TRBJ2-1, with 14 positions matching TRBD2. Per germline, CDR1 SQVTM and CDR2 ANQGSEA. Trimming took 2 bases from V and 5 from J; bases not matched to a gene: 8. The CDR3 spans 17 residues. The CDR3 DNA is TGCAGCGTTGAAAGCGGACTAGCGGGAGGAAAAAACAATGAGCAGTTCTTC. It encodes CSVESGLAGGKNNEQFF.

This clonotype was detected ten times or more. As DNA, the CDR3 is TGTGCCAGCAGCATGTCCGGGACAGGGAACTATCAGCCCCAGCATTTT. Translating gives CASSMSGTGNYQPQHF. The chain combines TRBV5-5 with TRBJ1-5; 9 bases are shared with TRBD1. The CDR3 extends over 16 amino acids. V lost 4 bases, J lost 5 bases, and 10 bases stayed unmatched. Germline-derived CDR1 and CDR2 are SGHKS and YYEKEE (reference sequence).

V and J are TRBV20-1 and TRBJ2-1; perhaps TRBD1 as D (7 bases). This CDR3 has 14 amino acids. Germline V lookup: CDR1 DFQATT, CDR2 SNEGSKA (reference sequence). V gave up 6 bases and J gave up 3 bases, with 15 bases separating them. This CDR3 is CSAGGQSNYNEQFF. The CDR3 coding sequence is TGCAGTGCGGGGGGACAGAGCAACTACAATGAGCAGTTCTTC.

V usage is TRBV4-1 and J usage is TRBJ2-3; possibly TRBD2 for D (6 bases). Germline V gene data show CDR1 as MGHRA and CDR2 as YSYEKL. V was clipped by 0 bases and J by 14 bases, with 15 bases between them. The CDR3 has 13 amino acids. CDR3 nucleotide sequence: TGCGCCAGCAGCCAAGATCCGGGCGGGGTGGGGTATTTT. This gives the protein CASSQDPGGVGYF.